The rows below give T cell receptor beta chains drawn from one sample of a study of T cell responses to AZD1222 COVID-19 vaccine. Only in-frame clones appear in the TCRdb table, and some are missing; sequencing was by immunoSEQ multiplex PCR. The table shows about 97,000 clones, with roughly 90% occurring only once. Sequences were derived from peripheral blood, sampled on day 0 of AZD1222 vaccination. The receptors originated from an adult in good health. Each CDR3 is given with its conserved first and last residue. The D gene is left open where the match is weak. Some rows have no size entry. The others give once, few or many, or a class for an expanded clone.

CDR3 DNA,CDR3 protein,clone size,V gene,J gene,D gene
TGTGCCAGCAGCCCGCTCGTGCGACAAACTAATGAAAAACTGTTTTTT,CASSPLVRQTNEKLFF,.,TRBV7-2,TRBJ1-4,.
TGCGCCAGCAGCCAAGGAGAGGGAGGCTACACCTTC,CASSQGEGGYTF,.,TRBV4-3,TRBJ1-2,.
TGTGCCAGCAGCTTTAGTCCTCTAGCGGGGGATGAGCAGTTCTTC,CASSFSPLAGDEQFF,.,TRBV11-1,TRBJ2-1,TRBD2
TGTGCCATCAGTGGCGGTGGGGGTGCGGGGGGCAATCAGCCCCAGCATTTT,CAISGGGGAGGNQPQHF,.,TRBV10-3,TRBJ1-5,.
TGCTGTGCTAGTGGCTTCAAGCGGGGGGGAAATGAGCAGTTCTTC,CCASGFKRGGNEQFF,.,TRBV20-1,TRBJ2-1,TRBD2
TGTGCCAGCAGCTTAGGGACTCCTAACACCGGGGAGCTGTTTTTT,CASSLGTPNTGELFF,once,TRBV5-4,TRBJ2-2,.
TGTGCCATCAGGGGACAGGGAAGCAATCAGCCCCAGCATTTT,CAIRGQGSNQPQHF,.,TRBV10-3,TRBJ1-5,TRBD1
TGTGCCACCGGGAGGGTCCGCAGCTCCTACAATGAGCAGTTCTTC,CATGRVRSSYNEQFF,.,TRBV27,TRBJ2-1,TRBD2
TGTGCCAGCAGCTTGGGGGGGGCAGGGAGGCGAAACAGCTATGGCTACACCTTC,CASSLGGAGRRNSYGYTF,.,TRBV5-4,TRBJ1-2,.
TGTGCCAGCAGTTTGACAGGACCAATGAACACTGAAGCTTTCTTT,CASSLTGPMNTEAFF,.,TRBV28,TRBJ1-1,.
TGTGCCACGCGGGGTCACTATGGCTACACCTTC,CATRGHYGYTF,many,TRBV6-5,TRBJ1-2,.
TGTGCCAGCAGTTCGCCGGGACAGGGTGACACTGAAGCTTTCTTT,CASSSPGQGDTEAFF,.,TRBV6-5,TRBJ1-1,TRBD1
TGTGCCAGCAGCCATTACAAGAACACTGAAGCTTTCTTT,CASSHYKNTEAFF,once,TRBV3-1/TRBV3-2,TRBJ1-1,.
TGCGCCAGCAGCTTGGGTGCGGTCCGCACAGATACGCAGTATTTT,CASSLGAVRTDTQYF,.,TRBV5-1,TRBJ2-3,.
TGTGCCAGCACTCCGGCGGGAGGGATCTACGAGCAGTACTTC,CASTPAGGIYEQYF,.,TRBV7-2,TRBJ2-7,TRBD2
TGTGCCAGCAGCCAAGATCTTGGTCAGCCCCAGCATTTT,CASSQDLGQPQHF,.,TRBV3-1/TRBV3-2,TRBJ1-5,.
TGTGCCATCAGTGAATCACTAGCGTCGGGCCAGTTCTTC,CAISESLASGQFF,.,TRBV10-3,TRBJ2-1,TRBD2
TGTGCCAGCAGTTTCACAATTGCCGGGACTAGCTCCTACGAGCAGTACTTC,CASSFTIAGTSSYEQYF,.,TRBV28,TRBJ2-7,TRBD2
TGTGCCAGCAGCAAGGTCCTCCTCGCCCAAGAGACCCAGTACTTC,CASSKVLLAQETQYF,few,TRBV7-9,TRBJ2-5,.
TGTGCCAGCAGTCATCCGGGACAGAACTACGAGCAGTACTTC,CASSHPGQNYEQYF,.,TRBV7-2,TRBJ2-7,TRBD1
TGCGCCAGCAGTCAAAGGGGCGTAGACGGTTGCTCCTATAATTCACCCCTCCACTTT,CASSQRGVDGCSYNSPLHF,.,TRBV23-1,TRBJ1-6,.
TGTGCCAGCAGCCCACTCTCTCTGGGACAGGGCGATCAGCCCCAGCATTTT,CASSPLSLGQGDQPQHF,.,TRBV7-8,TRBJ1-5,TRBD1
TGTGCCAGCAGCGGAGGCAGGGGCCAAATCCACAACAATGAGCAGTTCTTC,CASSGGRGQIHNNEQFF,.,TRBV9,TRBJ2-1,.
TGTGCCAGTATCGCCGGCCCCGGCGGCGGCTATGGCTACACCTTC,CASIAGPGGGYGYTF,few,TRBV19,TRBJ1-2,.
TGTGCCAGCAGTTCCCGCCATAGCGGGAGTGGCCAAGAGACCCAGTACTTC,CASSSRHSGSGQETQYF,.,TRBV27,TRBJ2-5,TRBD2
TGTGCCAGCAGCTTGGGAGGACAGGGAACTGAAGCTTTCTTT,CASSLGGQGTEAFF,.,TRBV5-4,TRBJ1-1,TRBD1
TGTGCCATCAGTGCTCGGCAGGGGGAAAACACCGGGGAGCTGTTTTTT,CAISARQGENTGELFF,.,TRBV10-3,TRBJ2-2,TRBD1
TGTGCCAGCAGCCTAGGGTCTCGGGGGCGAGGGACAGATACGCAGTATTTT,CASSLGSRGRGTDTQYF,few,TRBV9,TRBJ2-3,.
TGTGCCAGCAGCTTAACAGGGGCGGGTGGCAATCAGCCCCAGCATTTT,CASSLTGAGGNQPQHF,.,TRBV5-4,TRBJ1-5,TRBD1
TGTGCCAGCAGCTTAGAAGCGACCTCTCGCCCCGGCTACACCTTC,CASSLEATSRPGYTF,.,TRBV7-2,TRBJ1-2,.
TGTGCCAGCAGCCGCGGACAGACCTACGAGCAGTACTTC,CASSRGQTYEQYF,.,TRBV5-4,TRBJ2-7,.
TGTGCCAGCAGCCTTAACCCAGGGGACCAAGAGACCCAGTACTTC,CASSLNPGDQETQYF,.,TRBV7-2,TRBJ2-5,.
TGTGCCAGCAGCTTAGGAGCGGGGGGGTCCACCGGGGAGCTGTTTTTT,CASSLGAGGSTGELFF,.,TRBV7-9,TRBJ2-2,TRBD2
TGTGCCAGCAGCCAAGATGGAGGCACGGGGAATCAGCCCCAGCATTTT,CASSQDGGTGNQPQHF,once,TRBV3-1/TRBV3-2,TRBJ1-5,.
TGTGCCAGCACTCGGGGGGCCTCCACCTACGAGCAGTACTTC,CASTRGASTYEQYF,.,TRBV19,TRBJ2-7,.
TGCGCCAGCAGCGGACAGGGGGCGTTGAACACCGGGGAGCTGTTTTTT,CASSGQGALNTGELFF,.,TRBV5-1,TRBJ2-2,TRBD1
TGTGCCAGCTCACCACAGCTTGAAACGCCAGATGGCTACACCTTC,CASSPQLETPDGYTF,.,TRBV18,TRBJ1-2,.
TGTGCCAGCAGCTTCGGGCAGGGGATCGGCTACACCTTC,CASSFGQGIGYTF,.,TRBV7-2,TRBJ1-2,.
TGCGCCAGCAGCCAAGGAGCCGACCGGACAGGATTGGAGACCCAGTACTTC,CASSQGADRTGLETQYF,.,TRBV4-3,TRBJ2-5,TRBD1
TGTGCCAGCAGGAGGGGAGTAGGATCCTACAATGAGCAGTTCTTC,CASRRGVGSYNEQFF,.,TRBV6-5,TRBJ2-1,.
TGTGCCAGCAGTGAACAGGGCTTGAGCACCGGGGAGCTGTTTTTT,CASSEQGLSTGELFF,.,TRBV2,TRBJ2-2,.
TGTGCCAGCACAAAGAGGGATTCAGATACGCAGTATTTT,CASTKRDSDTQYF,.,TRBV6-5,TRBJ2-3,.
TGTGCCAGCAGATCGGACAGTGGAAACTATGGCTACACCTTC,CASRSDSGNYGYTF,.,TRBV6-5,TRBJ1-2,.
TGTGCCAAGACGCAAGAGACCCAGTACTTC,CAKTQETQYF,.,TRBV21-1,TRBJ2-5,.
TGTGCCAGCAGCGCCACTAGCGGGCAGGATACGCAGTATTTT,CASSATSGQDTQYF,.,TRBV7-6,TRBJ2-3,TRBD2
TGTGCCAGCAGCACCGCTACTGGGCAGTTCTTC,CASSTATGQFF,.,TRBV6-2/TRBV6-3,TRBJ2-1,.
TGTGCCACCAGTTTATTAGCGGGGGGGCCGGATACGCAGTATTTT,CATSLLAGGPDTQYF,.,TRBV24-1,TRBJ2-3,TRBD2
TGTGCCAGCAGCGTAATGGGGGGGGATCAGCCCCAGCATTTT,CASSVMGGDQPQHF,.,TRBV9,TRBJ1-5,.
TGTGCCATCAGTGAGTCCCGCGGGGGCGCGAGTCAGCCCCAGCATTTT,CAISESRGGASQPQHF,.,TRBV10-3,TRBJ1-5,.
TGTGCCAGCAGTTCCAGACAGGGAGTGGGTGAAAAACTGTTTTTT,CASSSRQGVGEKLFF,few,TRBV28,TRBJ1-4,TRBD1
TGTGCCAGCAGTGCTGGCAACGTTCCCAATCAGCCCCAGCATTTT,CASSAGNVPNQPQHF,.,TRBV2,TRBJ1-5,.
TGCGCCAGCAGCGCAACAGGGGATAGCAATCAGCCCCAGCATTTT,CASSATGDSNQPQHF,.,TRBV5-1,TRBJ1-5,TRBD1
TGTGCCAGCACCCTGCCTAGTGCCGGGGAGCTGTTTTTT,CASTLPSAGELFF,.,TRBV7-9,TRBJ2-2,.
TGTGCCAGCAGCACACAGGAGAACACTGAAGCTTTCTTT,CASSTQENTEAFF,.,TRBV7-2,TRBJ1-1,.
TGTGCCAGTAGTACAGACAGGAGTCCGGCGGCTGGCTATGGCTACACCTTC,CASSTDRSPAAGYGYTF,.,TRBV19,TRBJ1-2,.